Shown below are 8 T cell receptor beta chains from a single sample sequenced in a study of early T cells in non-severe SARS-CoV-2 infection. TCRdb itself ran the 5' RACE reads through MiXCR, one entry per CDR3 protein. The data contain 60,000 to 75,000 distinct CDR3 sequences, more than 10% of them singletons. Source material: whole blood. These receptors were obtained from an adult who was a healthcare worker with PCR-confirmed SARS-CoV-2 infection or an uninfected control (not recorded which).

This clonotype appeared many times. This chain links TRBV5-1 with TRBJ1-1; D call uncertain. Per the germline V gene, CDR1 is SGHRS and CDR2 is YFSETQ. Trimming cost V 2 bases and J 7 bases, with 9 bases left between them. The CDR3 is made up of 12 amino acids. CDR3 DNA: TGCGCCAGCAGCTTATCGGGGTTTGAAGCTTTCTTT. This codes for CASSLSGFEAFF.

This clonotype showed up many times. The chain employs TRBV11-2 and TRBJ2-1; D remains unclear. CDR3 length: 13 residues. V lost 1 base and J lost 3, with 4 bases in between. Germline CDR1 is SGHAT and CDR2 is FQNNGV. CDR3 amino acids: CASSLGHYNEQFF. The CDR3 bases are TGTGCCAGCAGCTTAGGGCACTACAATGAGCAGTTCTTC.

This clonotype was counted ten times or more. V gene TRBV7-8 combines with J gene TRBJ2-1; D is possibly TRBD2 (6 bases). From germline, CDR1 is SGHVS and CDR2 FQNEAQ. This CDR3 contains 13 residues. Trimming pared 4 bases from V and 4 bases from J, leaving 8 bases between. The CDR3 nucleotides read TGTGCCAGCAGCTCGGGGGTTTACAATGAGCAGTTCTTC. Translated: CASSSGVYNEQFF.

The V and J genes are TRBV27 and TRBJ2-4, with D perhaps matching TRBD2 (7 bases). The ends were cut back, 5 bases at V and 3 bases at J, with 17 bases in the middle. The CDR3 has 16 residues. CDR1 and CDR2 from the germline V gene are MNHEY and SMNVEV (reference sequence). For the CDR3, the DNA is TGTGCCAGCAGTGTCAGGGGAGGGAAGGTCAAAAACATTCAGTACTTC. It codes for CASSVRGGKVKNIQYF.

This clonotype was detected only a few times. In DNA, the CDR3 is TGTGCCAGCAGTGGGACCCAGGATACGCAGTATTTT. It encodes CASSGTQDTQYF. The chain joins TRBV9 to TRBJ2-3; D is tentatively TRBD1 or TRBD2 (5 bases each). V was trimmed by 5 bases and J by 6 bases, leaving 10 bases between them. CDR3 length: 12 residues. Germline V gives CDR1 SGDLS, CDR2 YYNGEE.

Ten or more counts support this clonotype. The chain has TRBV19 and TRBJ2-1; 9 bases fit TRBD2. The CDR3 consists of 15 residues. Germline V CDR1 and CDR2: LNHDA, SQIVND (reference sequence). The V and J ends lost 3 bases and 8 bases, in that order; junction bases with no gene match: 8. CDR3 sequence: CASSIGSGRNYEQFF. CDR3 DNA sequence: TGTGCCAGTAGTATCGGTAGCGGGAGAAACTATGAGCAGTTCTTC.

This clonotype was picked up a small number of times. The CDR3 nucleotides are TGTGCCAGCAGCTTGGGGCCGTCAAACTACGAGCAGTACTTC. As protein: CASSLGPSNYEQYF. The chain combines TRBV13 with TRBJ2-7; a possible D gene is TRBD1 (5 bases). This CDR3 has 14 residues. With 3 bases removed from V and 3 bases from J, the gap between germline ends came to 12 bases. Germline CDR1 is PRHDT and CDR2 is FYEKMQ (reference sequence).

The chain carries TRBV2 and TRBJ2-3; weak D call: TRBD2 (6 bases). The CDR3 is 11 residues long. V was shortened by 3 bases and J by 8 bases, with 6 bases between the two germline ends. From germline, CDR1 is SNHLY and CDR2 FYNNEI. The CDR3 sequence: CASSDSGTQYF. The DNA for the CDR3 is TGTGCCAGCAGTGATAGCGGTACGCAGTATTTT.